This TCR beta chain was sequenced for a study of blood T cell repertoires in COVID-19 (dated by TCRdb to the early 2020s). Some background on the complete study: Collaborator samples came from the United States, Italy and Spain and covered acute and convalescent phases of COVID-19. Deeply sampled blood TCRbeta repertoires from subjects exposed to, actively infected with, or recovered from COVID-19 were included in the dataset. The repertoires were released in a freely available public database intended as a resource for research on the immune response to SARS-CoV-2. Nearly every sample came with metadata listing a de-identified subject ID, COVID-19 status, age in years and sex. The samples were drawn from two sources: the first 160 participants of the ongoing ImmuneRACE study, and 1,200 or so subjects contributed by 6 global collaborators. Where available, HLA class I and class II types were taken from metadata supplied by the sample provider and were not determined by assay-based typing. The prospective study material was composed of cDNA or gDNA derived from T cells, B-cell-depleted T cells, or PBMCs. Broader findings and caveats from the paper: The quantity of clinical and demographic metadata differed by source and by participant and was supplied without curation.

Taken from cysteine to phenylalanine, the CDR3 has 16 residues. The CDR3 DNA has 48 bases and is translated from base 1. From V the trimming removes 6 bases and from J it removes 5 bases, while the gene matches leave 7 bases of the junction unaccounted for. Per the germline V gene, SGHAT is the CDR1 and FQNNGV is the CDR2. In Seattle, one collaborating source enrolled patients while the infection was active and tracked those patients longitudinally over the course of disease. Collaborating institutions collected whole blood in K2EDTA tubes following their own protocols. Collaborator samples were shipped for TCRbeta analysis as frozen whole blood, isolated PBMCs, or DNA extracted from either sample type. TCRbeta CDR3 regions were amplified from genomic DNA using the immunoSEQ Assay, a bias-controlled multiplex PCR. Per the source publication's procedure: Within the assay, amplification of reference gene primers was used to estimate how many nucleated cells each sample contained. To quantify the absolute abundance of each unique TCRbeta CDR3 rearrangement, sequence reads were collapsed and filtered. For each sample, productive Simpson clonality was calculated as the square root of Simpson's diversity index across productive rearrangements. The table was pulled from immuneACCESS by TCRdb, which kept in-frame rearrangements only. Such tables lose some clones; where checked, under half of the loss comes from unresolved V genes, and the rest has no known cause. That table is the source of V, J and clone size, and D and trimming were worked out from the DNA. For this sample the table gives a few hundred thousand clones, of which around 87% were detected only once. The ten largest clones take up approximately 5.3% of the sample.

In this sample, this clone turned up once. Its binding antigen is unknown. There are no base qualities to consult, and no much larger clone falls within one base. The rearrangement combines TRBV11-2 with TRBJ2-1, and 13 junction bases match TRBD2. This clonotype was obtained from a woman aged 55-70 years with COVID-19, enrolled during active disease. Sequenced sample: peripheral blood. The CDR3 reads CASRLAGGTRNNEQFF. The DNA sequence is TGTGCCAGCAGACTAGCGGGAGGGACACGAAACAATGAGCAGTTCTTC. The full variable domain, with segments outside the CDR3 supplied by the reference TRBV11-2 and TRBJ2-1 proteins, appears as EAGVAQSPRYKIIEKRQSVAFWCNPISGHATLYWYQQILGQGPKLLIQFQNNGVVDDSQLPKDRFSAERLKGVDSTLKIQPAKLEDSAVYLCASRLAGGTRNNEQFFGPGTRLTVL.